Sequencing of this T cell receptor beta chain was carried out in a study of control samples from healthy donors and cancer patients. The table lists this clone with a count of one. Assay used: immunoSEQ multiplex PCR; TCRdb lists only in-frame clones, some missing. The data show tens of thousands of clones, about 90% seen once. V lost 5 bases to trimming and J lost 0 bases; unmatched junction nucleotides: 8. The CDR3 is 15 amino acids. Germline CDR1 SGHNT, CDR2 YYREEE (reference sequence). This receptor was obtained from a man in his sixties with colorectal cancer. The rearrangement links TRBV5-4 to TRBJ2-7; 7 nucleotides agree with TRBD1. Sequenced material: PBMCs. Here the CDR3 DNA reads TGTGCCAGCAGACTGGACAGGTCCAACTCCTACGAGCAGTACTTC. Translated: CASRLDRSNSYEQYF.